One TCR beta chain is described in this entry. The CDR3 has 13 residues. Trimming left V 5 bases short and J 5 bases short, with 12 bases between. The sample originates from a study of blood T cell repertoires in COVID-19. Measured with immunoSEQ multiplex PCR; TCRdb has only the in-frame clones, and not every one. The profile covers around 63,000 clones, with 65% to 85% appearing a single time and around 6% taken by the ten largest. The clonotype comes from a woman aged 70 to 79 with acute or convalescent COVID-19. V and J are TRBV12-3 or TRBV12-4 and TRBJ2-5; a weak D match, TRBD1 (5 bases). The sample comprised peripheral blood. The CDR3 reads CASSETGRETQYF. DNA for the CDR3: TGTGCCAGCAGTGAAACAGGAAGGGAGACCCAGTACTTC.